The T cell receptor beta chain under discussion was sequenced for a study of vaccination and CD4 T cells after COVID-19. Treatment meaning: approximately 10-day PBMC culture with coronavirus spike peptide pools or control peptides (ViraFEST assay). ViraFEST used peptide pools to expand antigen-specific T cells, then sequenced TCRs. PBMCs were cultured at two million per well with approximately 9.3 IU/ml IL-2 and approximately 9.6 ug/ml peptide pools. The CDR3 totals 15 residues. Per the germline V gene, CDR1 is ENHRY and CDR2 is SYGVKD. V was clipped by 5 bases and J by 4 bases, with 12 bases between them. Sequence data for DNA of cultured CD4+ T cells were generated by the Oncomine TCR Beta short-read assay. Each CDR3 protein gets one entry after TCRdb re-called the PCR reads with MiXCR. The sample consists of 20,000 or so distinct CDR3 sequences, 26% of them appearing once. A few counts support this clonotype. Its antigen remains unknown.

The V call is TRBV10-3, the J call TRBJ2-6; the D is unclear. The source is a human donor with COVID-19. Sequenced material: cultured CD4+ T cells from blood. CDR3 nucleotide sequence: TGTGCCATCAGTCAGGACGTTTCAGGGGCCAACGTCCTGACTTTC. Protein sequence: CAISQDVSGANVLTF.